This T cell receptor beta chain was recorded in a study of T-cell memory formation after mild COVID-19. Germline CDR1 reads SGHRS; CDR2 reads YFSETQ. CDR3 length: 17 residues. Trimming removed 3 bases from V and 1 base from J, with 16 bases in between. This clonotype has just a few counts. TCRdb passed the 5' RACE reads through MiXCR, listing each CDR3 protein once. The repertoire includes around 250,000 distinct CDR3 sequences, around 15% of them detected once, and 20% to 25% sits in the top ten. V gene TRBV5-1 combines with J gene TRBJ2-2; TRBD1 might be the D (5 bases). Material for sequencing was PBMCs or a T cell subset sorted from them (not recorded which). The TCR sequence derives from a man in his late teens or twenties who had mild COVID-19 (a few samples of this study predate the infection). Cell type and time point are not known. CDR3 sequence: CASSSHHWTRNTGELFF. DNA for the CDR3: TGCGCCAGCAGCTCACATCACTGGACAAGGAACACCGGGGAGCTGTTTTTT.